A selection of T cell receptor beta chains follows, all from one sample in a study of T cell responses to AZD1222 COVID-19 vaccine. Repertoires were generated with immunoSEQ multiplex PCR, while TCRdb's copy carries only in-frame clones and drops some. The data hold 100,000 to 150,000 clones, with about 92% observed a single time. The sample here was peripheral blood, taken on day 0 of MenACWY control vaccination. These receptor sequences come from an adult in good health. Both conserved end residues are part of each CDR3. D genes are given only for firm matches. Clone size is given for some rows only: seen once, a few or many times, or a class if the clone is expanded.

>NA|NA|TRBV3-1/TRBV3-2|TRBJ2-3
CASSHGVVGGTDTQYF
TGTGCCAGCAGCCATGGCGTGGTGGGGGGCACAGATACGCAGTATTTT
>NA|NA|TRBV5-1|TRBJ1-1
CASSLVPPNTEAFF
TGCGCCAGCAGCTTGGTCCCCCCGAACACTGAAGCTTTCTTT
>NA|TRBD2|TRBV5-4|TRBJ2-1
CASSYRTSSYNEQFF
TGTGCCAGCAGCTACCGGACTAGCTCCTACAATGAGCAGTTCTTC
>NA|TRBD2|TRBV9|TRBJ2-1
CASSVREGPYNEQFF
TGTGCCAGCAGCGTGCGGGAGGGCCCCTACAATGAGCAGTTCTTC
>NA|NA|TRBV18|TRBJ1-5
CASSPTGGANNQPQHF
TGTGCCAGCTCACCAACGGGGGGCGCAAACAATCAGCCCCAGCATTTT
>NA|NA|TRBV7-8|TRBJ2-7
CASSVGPDNSYEQYF
TGTGCCAGCAGCGTAGGCCCGGACAACTCCTACGAGCAGTACTTC
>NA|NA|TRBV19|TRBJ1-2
CASTPGRTGYTF
TGTGCCAGTACTCCGGGACGGACCGGCTACACCTTC
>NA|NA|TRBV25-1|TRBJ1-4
CASSEYRVDGEKLFF
TGTGCCAGCAGTGAATATCGGGTTGATGGGGAAAAACTGTTTTTT
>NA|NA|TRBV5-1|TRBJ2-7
CASSLTTSTSSYEQYF
TGCGCCAGCAGCCTGACGACTTCGACGAGCTCCTACGAGCAGTACTTC
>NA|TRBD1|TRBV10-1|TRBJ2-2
CASSEARTGLTGELFF
TGCGCCAGCAGTGAGGCTAGGACAGGGTTGACCGGGGAGCTGTTTTTT
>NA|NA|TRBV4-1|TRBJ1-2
CASSQGRNYGYTF
TGCGCCAGCAGCCAAGGTCGTAACTATGGCTACACCTTC
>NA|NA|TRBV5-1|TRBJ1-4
CASSPIPANNEKLFF
TGCGCCAGCAGCCCAATCCCAGCAAATAATGAAAAACTGTTTTTT
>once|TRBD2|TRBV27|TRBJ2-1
CASRWGGGPFNEQFF
TGTGCCAGCAGGTGGGGGGGAGGACCTTTCAATGAGCAGTTCTTC
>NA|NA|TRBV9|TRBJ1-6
CASSVGSGKGSPLHF
TGTGCCAGCAGCGTAGGTTCGGGAAAGGGTTCACCCCTCCACTTT
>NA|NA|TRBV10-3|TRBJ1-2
CAISESQAGELGGYTF
TGTGCCATCAGTGAGTCCCAGGCAGGAGAATTAGGAGGCTACACCTTC
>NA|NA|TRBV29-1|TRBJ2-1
CSVDSDSLPFF
TGCAGCGTTGATTCGGACTCTCTGCCGTTCTTC
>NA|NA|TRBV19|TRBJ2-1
CASNQGSYNEQFF
TGTGCCAGTAATCAGGGGAGCTACAATGAGCAGTTCTTC
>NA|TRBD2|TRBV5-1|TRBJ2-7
CASTPSGGGYEQYF
TGCGCCAGCACCCCGTCGGGGGGAGGCTACGAGCAGTACTTC
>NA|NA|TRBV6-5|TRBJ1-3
CASSLRDGGNTIYF
TGTGCCAGCAGTCTCCGGGACGGTGGAAACACCATATATTTT
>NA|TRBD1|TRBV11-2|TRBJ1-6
CASSPGGRGGQGFSPLHF
TGTGCCAGCAGCCCCGGGGGTCGGGGGGGACAGGGGTTTTCACCCCTCCACTTT
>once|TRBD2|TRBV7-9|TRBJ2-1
CASTRGLAGDREFF
TGTGCCAGCACCCGGGGGCTAGCGGGAGATAGGGAGTTCTTC
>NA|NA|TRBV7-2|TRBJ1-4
CASSLGLSTNEKLFF
TGTGCCAGCAGCTTAGGGCTCTCAACTAATGAAAAACTGTTTTTT
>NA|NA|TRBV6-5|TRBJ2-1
CASSSSGIGYNEQFF
TGTGCCAGCAGTTCCTCCGGGATCGGCTACAATGAGCAGTTCTTC
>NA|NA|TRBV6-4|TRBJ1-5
CASSDNQPQHF
TGTGCCAGCAGTGACAATCAGCCCCAGCATTTT
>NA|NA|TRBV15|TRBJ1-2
CATSRGSLGLEGYTF
TGTGCCACCAGCAGAGGTTCACTAGGGTTGGAAGGCTACACCTTC
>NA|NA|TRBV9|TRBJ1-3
CASSVDILSSGNTIYF
TGTGCCAGCAGCGTAGATATACTGAGCTCTGGAAACACCATATATTTT
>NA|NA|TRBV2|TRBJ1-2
CASRGSAGNYGYTF
TGTGCCAGCAGGGGCAGTGCAGGGAACTATGGCTACACCTTC
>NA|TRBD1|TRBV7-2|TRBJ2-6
CASSPGTVPGANVLTF
TGTGCCAGCAGCCCGGGGACAGTTCCTGGGGCCAACGTCCTGACTTTC
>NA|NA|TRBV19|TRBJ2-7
CASRVGDTSYEQYF
TGTGCCAGTAGAGTAGGGGACACGTCCTACGAGCAGTACTTC
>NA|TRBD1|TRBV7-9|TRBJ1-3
CASSTDRVYGNTIYF
TGTGCCAGCAGCACGGACAGGGTTTATGGAAACACCATATATTTT
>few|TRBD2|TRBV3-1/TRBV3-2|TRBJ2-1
CASSVHSGSGYNEQFF
TGTGCCAGCAGCGTTCATAGCGGGAGTGGCTACAATGAGCAGTTCTTC
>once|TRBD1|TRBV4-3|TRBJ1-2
CASSQDGQGNNGYTF
TGCGCCAGCAGCCAAGATGGACAGGGGAATAATGGCTACACCTTC
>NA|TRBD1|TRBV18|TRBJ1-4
CASSPGTGPEKLFF
TGTGCCAGCTCACCAGGGACAGGGCCGGAAAAACTGTTTTTT
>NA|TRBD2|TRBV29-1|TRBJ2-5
CSVAERGDRLETQYF
TGCAGCGTTGCAGAGCGGGGGGACCGACTGGAGACCCAGTACTTC
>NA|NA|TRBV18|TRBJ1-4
CASSLATNEKLFF
TGTGCCAGCTCACTCGCAACTAATGAAAAACTGTTTTTT
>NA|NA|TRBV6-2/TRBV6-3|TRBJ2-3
CASSYWQGGDTQYF
TGTGCCAGCAGTTATTGGCAGGGTGGAGATACGCAGTATTTT
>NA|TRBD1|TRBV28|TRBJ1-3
CASSSSGTAPGDTIYF
TGTGCCAGCAGTTCGTCGGGGACAGCTCCAGGGGACACCATATATTTT
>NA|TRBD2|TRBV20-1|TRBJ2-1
CSASTAGVGAQFF
TGCAGTGCTAGTACAGCGGGAGTGGGAGCGCAGTTCTTC
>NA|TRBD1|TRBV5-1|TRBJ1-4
CASSWDSPATNEKLFF
TGCGCCAGCAGCTGGGACAGCCCTGCAACTAATGAAAAACTGTTTTTT
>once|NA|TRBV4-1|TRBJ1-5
CASSPEANPTGQGGPQHF
TGCGCCAGCAGCCCGGAGGCAAACCCCACAGGACAAGGTGGGCCCCAGCATTTT
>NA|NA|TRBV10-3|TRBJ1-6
CAISDEWGNSPLHF
TGTGCCATCAGTGACGAGTGGGGTAATTCACCCCTCCACTTT
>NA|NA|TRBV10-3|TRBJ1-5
CAISERRDQPQHF
TGTGCCATCAGTGAGAGGAGGGATCAGCCCCAGCATTTT
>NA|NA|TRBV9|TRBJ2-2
CASSEGVRVTGELFF
TGTGCCAGCAGCGAAGGGGTCAGGGTCACCGGGGAGCTGTTTTTT
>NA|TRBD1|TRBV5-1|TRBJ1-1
CASSSQGASTEAFF
TGCGCCAGCAGCTCCCAGGGGGCGTCCACTGAAGCTTTCTTT
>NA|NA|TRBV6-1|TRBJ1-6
CASSELGGASYNSPLHF
TGTGCCAGCAGTGAATTGGGGGGCGCGTCCTATAATTCACCCCTCCACTTT
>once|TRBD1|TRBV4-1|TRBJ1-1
CASRRRGMNTEAFF
TGCGCCAGCAGACGCAGGGGGATGAACACTGAAGCTTTCTTT
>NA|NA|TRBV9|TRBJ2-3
CASSPTHTDTQYF
TGTGCCAGCAGCCCCACTCACACAGATACGCAGTATTTT
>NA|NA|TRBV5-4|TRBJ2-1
CASSLGGTSYNEQFF
TGTGCCAGCAGCTTGGGGGGGACTTCCTACAATGAGCAGTTCTTC
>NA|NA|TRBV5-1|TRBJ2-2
CASSKDTNTGELFF
TGCGCCAGCAGCAAGGACACTAACACCGGGGAGCTGTTTTTT
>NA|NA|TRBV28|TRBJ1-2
CASSLFAVGRKALPGNGYTF
TGTGCCAGCAGTTTATTTGCGGTGGGTCGGAAGGCCCTCCCGGGGAATGGCTACACCTTC
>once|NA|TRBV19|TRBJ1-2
CASSILGSAANYGYTF
TGTGCCAGTAGTATCCTCGGCTCCGCAGCTAACTATGGCTACACCTTC